The 21 T cell receptor beta chains listed next were all sequenced from one sample in a study of blood T cell repertoires in COVID-19. Produced via immunoSEQ multiplex PCR; TCRdb's table is partial and in-frame only. Of around 74,000 clones listed, roughly 85% are singletons. Sequencing input: peripheral blood. The receptors stem from a young man with acute or convalescent COVID-19.

The chain recombines TRBV9 with TRBJ2-6, with D tentatively TRBD2 (5 bases). This CDR3 has 16 amino acids. V lost 4 bases and J lost 0, with 11 bases in between. Germline V lookup: CDR1 SGDLS, CDR2 YYNGEE. CDR3 loop: CASSQDLSSGANVLTF. CDR3 nucleotides: TGTGCCAGCAGCCAGGACTTAAGCTCTGGGGCCAACGTCCTGACTTTC.

The chain uses TRBV27 and TRBJ2-5, with 11 bases matching TRBD1. V dropped 4 bases and J dropped 7; count of bases not matched to a gene: 2. The CDR3 length is 13 residues. Germline lookup yields CDR1 MNHEY and CDR2 SMNVEV (reference sequence). The CDR3 protein is CASSYGTGGTQYF. The CDR3 DNA follows: TGTGCCAGCAGTTACGGGACAGGGGGGACCCAGTACTTC.

This chain connects TRBV4-3 to TRBJ1-2; D gene unclear. Germline V lookup: CDR1 LGHNA, CDR2 YSLEER. The CDR3 length is 14 residues. V lost 0 bases to trimming and J lost 3 bases, with 8 bases between them. The CDR3 region has the DNA TGCGCCAGCAGCCAAGAGAGGGAACACTATGGCTACACCTTC. This encodes CASSQEREHYGYTF.

The gene calls are TRBV15 and TRBJ2-1; 7 nucleotides agree with TRBD1. J gave up 1 base and V 0 bases, and 6 bases lay outside the gene matches. The germline CDR1 and CDR2 sequences are LNHNV and YYDKDF (reference sequence). The CDR3 has 17 amino acids. The CDR3, as DNA: TGTGCCACCAGCAGAGAAACAGGGGATCCGTCCTACAATGAGCAGTTCTTC. Protein product: CATSRETGDPSYNEQFF.

The genes are TRBV13 and TRBJ1-3; 8 bases map to TRBD1. Germline V gives CDR1 PRHDT, CDR2 FYEKMQ (reference sequence). The CDR3 sequence is 17 residues long. Trimming at V came to 5 bases and at J to 0 bases, leaving 9 bases not matched to a gene. The CDR3 reads CASSPTGGRSSGNTIYF. DNA for the CDR3: TGTGCCAGCAGCCCAACAGGGGGGCGTAGCTCTGGAAACACCATATATTTT.

This clone came up once. CDR3 in amino acids: CASTRAGRSHEQYF. CDR3 nucleotide sequence: TGTGCCAGCACGAGGGCAGGTCGTAGTCACGAGCAGTACTTC. The rearrangement joins TRBV25-1 to TRBJ2-7, with D possibly being TRBD2 (5 bases). CDR3 length: 14 residues. Germline V gene data show CDR1 as MGHDK and CDR2 as SYGVNS. V was trimmed by 7 bases and J by 5 bases, leaving 18 bases between them.

This clone was counted once. The chain carries TRBV14 and TRBJ2-1; 15 bases agree with TRBD2. The junction had 13 bases not matched to a gene; V was cut back by 3 bases and J by 7 bases. CDR3 length equals 19 residues. Germline V lookup: CDR1 SGHDN, CDR2 FVKESK. CDR3 sequence: CASSHGRGLAGGWVNEQFF. DNA of the CDR3: TGTGCCAGCAGCCATGGTAGGGGACTAGCGGGAGGATGGGTGAATGAGCAGTTCTTC.

The chain links TRBV6-6 to TRBJ1-6, with TRBD1 as a possible D gene (6 bases). Germline V gene sequence: CDR1 MNHNY, CDR2 SVGAGI (reference sequence). Trimming shortened V by 0 bases and J by 8 bases, and 14 bases separated the two germline ends. This CDR3 contains 16 residues. The chain's CDR3 is CASSYSGGTKDSPLHF. The DNA of the CDR3 is TGTGCCAGCAGTTACTCAGGGGGGACTAAAGATTCACCCCTCCACTTT.

The chain links TRBV11-2 to TRBJ2-2; maybe TRBD2 (6 bases). The CDR3 runs to 14 residues. Germline V lookup: CDR1 SGHAT, CDR2 FQNNGV. V lost 1 base to trimming and J lost 5 bases, with 8 bases between them. CDR3 in amino acids: CASSLGLGTGELFF. The CDR3 coding sequence is TGTGCCAGCAGCTTAGGACTAGGTACCGGGGAGCTGTTTTTT.

The genes are TRBV7-2 and TRBJ2-3; 10 nucleotides agree with TRBD2. Losses at the gene ends were 3 bases for V and 3 bases for J; bases not matched to a gene: 3. The CDR3 covers 15 residues. The germline CDR1 and CDR2 sequences are SGHTA and FQGNSA. The CDR3 protein is CASSLASGRTDTQYF. The CDR3 DNA reads as TGTGCCAGCAGCTTGGCTAGCGGGAGAACAGATACGCAGTATTTT.

The chain couples TRBV28 to TRBJ2-1; 7 positions match TRBD2. Germline V lookup: CDR1 MDHEN, CDR2 SYDVKM. V was pared by 6 bases and J by 4 bases, with 18 bases of the junction left unmatched. The length of the CDR3 is 18 residues. The CDR3 sequence is CASSSSTGFGTIYNEQFF. CDR3 DNA sequence: TGTGCCAGCAGCAGCTCCACAGGATTCGGGACTATTTACAATGAGCAGTTCTTC.

This clone was found a few times. V usage is TRBV7-2 and J usage is TRBJ2-4; D may be TRBD1 (6 bases). Between the trimmed V and J ends, which lost 1 base and 9 bases, there was a span of 7 bases. This CDR3 is 12 amino acids long. Germline CDR1 is SGHTA and CDR2 is FQGNSA. The CDR3 loop reads CASSLGRGIQYF. The CDR3 DNA is TGTGCCAGCAGCTTAGGCAGGGGCATTCAGTACTTC.

This clone was seen a few times. The chain carries TRBV19 and TRBJ1-1, with a possible D match to TRBD1 (5 bases). Germline CDR1 reads LNHDA; CDR2 reads SQIVND (reference sequence). This CDR3 is built from 16 residues. The V gene lost 1 base and the J gene lost 3 bases, with 15 bases spanning the gap. The CDR3 DNA is TGTGCCAGTAGTATAGGGACATCCCTAAGGGACACTGAAGCTTTCTTT. Translated, it gives CASSIGTSLRDTEAFF. The variable domain in full, completed from reference TRBV19 and TRBJ1-1, reads DGGITQSPKYLFRKEGQNVTLSCEQNLNHDAMYWYRQDPGQGLRLIYYSQIVNDFQKGDIAEGYSVSREKKESFPLTVTSAQKNPTAFYLCASSIGTSLRDTEAFFGQGTRLTVV.

This rearrangement joins TRBV2 to TRBJ2-1; D may be TRBD2 (5 bases). The length of the CDR3 is 16 residues. V lost 6 bases to trimming and J lost 5 bases, with 20 bases between them. Germline loops: CDR1 SNHLY, CDR2 FYNNEI. The DNA of the CDR3 is TGTGCCAGCAGCCGTAGCGAAGGAAGGTGGAACAATGAGCAGTTCTTC. As protein: CASSRSEGRWNNEQFF.

The rearrangement joins TRBV10-3 to TRBJ2-1; 8 bases agree with TRBD2. Trimming cost V 11 bases and J 0 bases; bases outside gene matches: 6. Germline CDR1 is ENHRY and CDR2 is SYGVKD. The CDR3 contains 14 residues. For the CDR3, the DNA is TGTGCCTCAACTAGCGGTAGCTCCTACAATGAGCAGTTCTTC. Translating it yields CASTSGSSYNEQFF.

This clone was counted a single time. J is TRBJ1-5 and V is TRBV25-1; D is uncertain. Trimming cost V 3 bases and J 4 bases, with 7 bases left between them. The germline V gene has CDR1 MGHDK and CDR2 SYGVNS. The CDR3 totals 13 residues. The CDR3 DNA reads TGTGCCAGCAGTGAGGGGAGAAATCAGCCCCAGCATTTT. As protein: CASSEGRNQPQHF.

The chain has TRBV24-1 and TRBJ2-3; 12 nucleotides line up with TRBD2. The CDR3 runs to 18 residues. The trim removed 3 bases at V and 6 bases at J, leaving 12 bases unmatched. Germline CDR1 is KGHDR and CDR2 is SFDVKD. The CDR3 DNA reads as TGTGCCACCAGTGATCACGAGAGACTAGCGGGAGAATCGGATACGCAGTATTTT. The encoded protein is CATSDHERLAGESDTQYF.

This clone was counted only a few times. This rearrangement joins TRBV7-2 to TRBJ1-1, with D maybe TRBD1 (5 bases). V was clipped by 5 bases and J by 4 bases, with 17 bases between them. Germline V gene lookup returns CDR1 SGHTA and CDR2 FQGNSA. CDR3 length: 15 residues. CDR3 DNA: TGTGCCAGCAGCCCCAATAGCGGGGGAGGCACTGAAGCTTTCTTT. The encoded protein is CASSPNSGGGTEAFF.

V usage is TRBV29-1 and J usage is TRBJ1-1, with D unresolved. CDR3 length: 12 residues. Per germline, CDR1 SQVTM and CDR2 ANQGSEA. V was clipped by 0 bases and J by 8 bases, with 10 bases between them. As DNA, the CDR3 is TGCAGCGTTGAAGATCTGGGCGTAGAAGCTTTCTTT. Translating gives CSVEDLGVEAFF.

The chain employs TRBV7-3 and TRBJ2-1, with 11 bases identical to TRBD2. Unmatched junction bases numbered 5, after V lost 5 bases and J lost 5 bases. Germline CDR1 reads SGHTA; CDR2 reads FQGTGA. The CDR3 is made up of 15 amino acids. The CDR3: CASSQGTSGNNEQFF. The CDR3 DNA sequence: TGTGCCAGCAGCCAGGGGACTAGCGGAAACAATGAGCAGTTCTTC.

The chain is built from TRBV27 and TRBJ2-2; TRBD2 matches 12 bases. There are 16 residues in the CDR3. V dropped 6 bases and J dropped 4; count of bases not matched to a gene: 6. Germline CDR1 and CDR2: MNHEY and SMNVEV (reference sequence). CDR3 DNA: TGTGCCAGCAGGCTGGGACTAGCGGGCTTCACCGGGGAGCTGTTTTTT. It is translated as CASRLGLAGFTGELFF.